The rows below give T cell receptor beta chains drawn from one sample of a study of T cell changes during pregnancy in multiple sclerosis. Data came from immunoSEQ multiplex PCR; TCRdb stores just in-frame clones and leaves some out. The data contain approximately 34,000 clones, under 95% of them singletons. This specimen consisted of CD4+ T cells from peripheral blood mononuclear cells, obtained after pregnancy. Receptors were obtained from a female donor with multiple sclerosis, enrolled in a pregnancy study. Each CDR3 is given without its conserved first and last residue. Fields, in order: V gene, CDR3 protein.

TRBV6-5 ASSYVTGEAF
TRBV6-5 ASSIRQENTEAF
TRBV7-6 ASSLDSGTYEQY
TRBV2 ASSDWGQGAGGELF
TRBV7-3 ASSSDRAQINEQF
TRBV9 ASSVGPVKNTEAF
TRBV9 ASSVTGTNYYEQY
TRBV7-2 ASSLTGPGYSNQPQH
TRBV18 ASSPQDSYEAF
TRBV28 ASSEVNAAGYEQY
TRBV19 ASSIPGGTDTQY
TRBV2 ASSEHGQGTEQY
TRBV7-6 ASSLVQNTEAF